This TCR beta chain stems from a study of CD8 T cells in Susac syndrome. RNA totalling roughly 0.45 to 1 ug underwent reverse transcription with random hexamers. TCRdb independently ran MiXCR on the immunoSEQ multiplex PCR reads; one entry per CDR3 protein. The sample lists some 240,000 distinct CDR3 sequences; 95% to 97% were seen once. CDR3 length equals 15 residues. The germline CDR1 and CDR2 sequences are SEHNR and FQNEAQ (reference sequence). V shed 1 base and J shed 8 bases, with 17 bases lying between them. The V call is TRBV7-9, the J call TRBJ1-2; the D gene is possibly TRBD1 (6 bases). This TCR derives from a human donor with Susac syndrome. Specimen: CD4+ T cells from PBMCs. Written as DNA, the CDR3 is TGTGCCAGCAGCTTAGGGGACATCCACATGACCGGCTACACCTTC. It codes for CASSLGDIHMTGYTF.